The clone carrying this T cell receptor delta chain was counted many times. The data were obtained in a study of gamma-delta T cells after stem cell transplantation. TCRdb reran clone calling via CATT on the RT-PCR reads. The sample shows 8,500 to 13,000 delta-chain clones, about 1.2% of them seen only once. CDR1 and CDR2 from the germline V gene are GEAIGNYY and EKD. The CDR3 sequence is 17 residues long. V was cut by 3 bases and J by 3 bases, with 14 bases left in between. The origin of this receptor is a human donor. It is not recorded whose cells these are; they may come from a transplant donor. The chain couples TRDV2 to TRDJ3; the D gene is possibly TRDD2 (5 bases). Sequencing was performed on gamma-delta T cells. Here the CDR3 reads CACDSLRRGWDTRQMFF. The CDR3 coding sequence is TGTGCCTGTGACTCCCTTCGGAGAGGCTGGGACACCCGACAGATGTTTTTC.